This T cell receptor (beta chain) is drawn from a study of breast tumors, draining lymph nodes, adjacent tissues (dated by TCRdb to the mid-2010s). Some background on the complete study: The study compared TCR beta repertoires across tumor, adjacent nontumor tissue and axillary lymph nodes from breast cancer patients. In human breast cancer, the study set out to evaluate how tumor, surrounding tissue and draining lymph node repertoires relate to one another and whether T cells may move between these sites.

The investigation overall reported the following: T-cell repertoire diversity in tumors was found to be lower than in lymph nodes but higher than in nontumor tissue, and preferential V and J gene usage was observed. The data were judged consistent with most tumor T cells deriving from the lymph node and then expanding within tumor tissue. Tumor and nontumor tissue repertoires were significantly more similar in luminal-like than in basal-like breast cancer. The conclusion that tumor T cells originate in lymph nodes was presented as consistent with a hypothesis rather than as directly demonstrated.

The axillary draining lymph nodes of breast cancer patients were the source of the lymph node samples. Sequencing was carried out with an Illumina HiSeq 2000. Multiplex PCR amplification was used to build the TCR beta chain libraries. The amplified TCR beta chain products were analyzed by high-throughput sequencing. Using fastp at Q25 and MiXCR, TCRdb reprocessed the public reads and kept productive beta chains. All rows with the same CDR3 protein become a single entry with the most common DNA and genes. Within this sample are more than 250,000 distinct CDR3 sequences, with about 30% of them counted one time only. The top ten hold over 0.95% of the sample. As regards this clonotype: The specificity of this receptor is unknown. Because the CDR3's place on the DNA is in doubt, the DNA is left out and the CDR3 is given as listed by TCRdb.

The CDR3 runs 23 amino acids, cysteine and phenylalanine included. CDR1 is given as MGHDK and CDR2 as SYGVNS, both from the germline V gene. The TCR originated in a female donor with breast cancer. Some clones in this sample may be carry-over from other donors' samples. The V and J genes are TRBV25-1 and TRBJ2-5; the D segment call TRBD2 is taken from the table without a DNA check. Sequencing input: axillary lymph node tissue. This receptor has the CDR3 CASSIYLCSVELAGGPGRETQYF.